This entry features one T cell receptor (beta chain) sequence. The sample is drawn from a study of blood T cell repertoires in COVID-19. Overall study: COVID-19 samples from acute and convalescent phases originated in the United States, Italy and Spain. Sample material is recorded as cDNA or gDNA derived from T cells, B-cell-depleted T cells, or PBMCs.

In the original analysis: Nucleated cell counts were estimated from reference gene primer amplification. Profiling relied on immunoSEQ multiplex PCR, and the TCRdb table lists in-frame clones only, not all of them. V and J calls and clone size are those listed in that table; D and trimming were worked out from the DNA. There are some 53,000 clones in the sample; over 75% occur only once, and 14% lies in the top ten. Trimming pared 5 bases from V and 6 bases from J, leaving 13 bases between. The germline V gene encodes CDR1 MNHEY and CDR2 SVGEGT. The CDR3 extends over 13 amino acids. Specimen: peripheral blood. The chain recombines TRBV6-2 or TRBV6-3 with TRBJ1-1; TRBD1 might be the D (6 bases). The receptor was derived from a man aged 65 to 85 with acute or convalescent COVID-19. The CDR3 region is CASSETGRPEAFF. CDR3 DNA sequence: TGTGCCAGCAGTGAGACAGGCCGGCCTGAAGCTTTCTTT.